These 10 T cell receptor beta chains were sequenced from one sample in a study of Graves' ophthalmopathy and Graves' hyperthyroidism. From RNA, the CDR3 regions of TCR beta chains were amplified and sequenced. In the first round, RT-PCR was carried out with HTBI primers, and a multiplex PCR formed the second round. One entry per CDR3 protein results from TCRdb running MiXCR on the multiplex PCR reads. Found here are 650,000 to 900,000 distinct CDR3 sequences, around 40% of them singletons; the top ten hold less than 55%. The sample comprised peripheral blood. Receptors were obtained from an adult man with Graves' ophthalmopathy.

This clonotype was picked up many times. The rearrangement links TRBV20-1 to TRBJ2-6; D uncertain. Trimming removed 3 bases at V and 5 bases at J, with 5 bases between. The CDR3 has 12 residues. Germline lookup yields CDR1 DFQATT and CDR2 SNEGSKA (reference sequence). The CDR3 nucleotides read TGCAGTGCTAGGGTCTGGGCCAACGTCCTGACTTTC. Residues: CSARVWANVLTF.

The chain's CDR3 is CASSQSRGGSRGRETQYF. The CDR3 DNA follows: TGTGCCAGCAGCCAATCGCGGGGAGGGTCTCGAGGCAGAGAGACCCAGTACTTC. The rearrangement joins TRBV25-1 to TRBJ2-5; 7 nucleotides match TRBD2. The V segment lost 6 bases and the J segment 4 bases; nucleotides outside the gene matches: 20. Looked up from germline, CDR1 is MGHDK and CDR2 is SYGVNS. CDR3 length equals 18 residues. The entire variable domain, with the rest obtained from reference TRBV25-1 and TRBJ2-5, is as follows: EADIYQTPRYLVIGTGKKITLECSQTMGHDKMYWYQQDPGMELHLIHYSYGVNSTEKGDLSSESTVSRIRTEHFPLTLESARPSHTSQYLCASSQSRGGSRGRETQYFGPGTRLLVL.

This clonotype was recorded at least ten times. In DNA, the CDR3 is TGTGCCAGCAGCGTTTACGGCGAGCCCCCCGGGGAGCTGTTTTTT. It translates to CASSVYGEPPGELFF. V gene TRBV9 combines with J gene TRBJ2-2; D gene ambiguous. The germline V gene encodes CDR1 SGDLS and CDR2 YYNGEE. The CDR3 consists of 15 residues. Trimming stripped 2 bases from V and 6 bases from J, with 14 bases between.

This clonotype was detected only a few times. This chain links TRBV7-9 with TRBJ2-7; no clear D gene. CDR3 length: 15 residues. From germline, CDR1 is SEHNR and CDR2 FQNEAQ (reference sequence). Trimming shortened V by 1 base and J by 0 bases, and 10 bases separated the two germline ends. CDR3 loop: CASSLVQKNSYEQYF. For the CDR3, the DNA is TGTGCCAGCAGCTTAGTCCAAAAGAACTCCTACGAGCAGTACTTC.

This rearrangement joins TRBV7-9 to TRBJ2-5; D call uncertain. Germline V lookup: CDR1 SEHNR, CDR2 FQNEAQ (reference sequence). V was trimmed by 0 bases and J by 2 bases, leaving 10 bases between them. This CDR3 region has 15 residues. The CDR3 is CASSLASIAQETQYF. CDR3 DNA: TGTGCCAGCAGCTTAGCCAGCATTGCTCAAGAGACCCAGTACTTC.

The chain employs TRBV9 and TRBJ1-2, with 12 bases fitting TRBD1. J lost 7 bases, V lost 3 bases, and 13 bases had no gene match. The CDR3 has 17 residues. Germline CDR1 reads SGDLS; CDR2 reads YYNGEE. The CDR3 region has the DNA TGTGCCAGCAGCGCCCAACCCGGGACAGGGGGCTCTGCTGGCTACACCTTC. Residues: CASSAQPGTGGSAGYTF. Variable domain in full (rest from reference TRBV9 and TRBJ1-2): DSGVTQTPKHLITATGQRVTLRCSPRSGDLSVYWYQQSLDQGLQFLIQYYNGEERAKGNILERFSAQQFPDLHSELNLSSLELGDSALYFCASSAQPGTGGSAGYTFGSGTRLTVV.

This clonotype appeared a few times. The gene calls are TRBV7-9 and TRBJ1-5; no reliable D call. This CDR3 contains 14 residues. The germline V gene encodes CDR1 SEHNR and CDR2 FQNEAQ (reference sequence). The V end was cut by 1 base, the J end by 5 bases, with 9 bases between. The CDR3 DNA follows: TGTGCCAGCAGCTTAGACTCAACTTATCAGCCCCAGCATTTT. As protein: CASSLDSTYQPQHF.

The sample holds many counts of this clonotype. CDR3 bases: TGTGCCAGCAGTTTTAGGGGGACCTACGAGCAGTACTTC. Encoded protein: CASSFRGTYEQYF. The rearrangement links TRBV12-3 or TRBV12-4 to TRBJ2-7, with D perhaps matching TRBD1 (6 bases). CDR3 size: 13 residues. V was trimmed by 3 bases and J by 2 bases, leaving 8 bases between them.

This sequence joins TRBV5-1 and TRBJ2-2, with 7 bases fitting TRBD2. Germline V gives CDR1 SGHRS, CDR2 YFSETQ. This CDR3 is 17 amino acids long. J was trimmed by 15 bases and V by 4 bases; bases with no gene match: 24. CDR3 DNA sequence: TGCGCCAGCAGCAGTACCCTCCTAGCGGCCGGACACGGAGAATTGTTTTTT. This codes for CASSSTLLAAGHGELFF.

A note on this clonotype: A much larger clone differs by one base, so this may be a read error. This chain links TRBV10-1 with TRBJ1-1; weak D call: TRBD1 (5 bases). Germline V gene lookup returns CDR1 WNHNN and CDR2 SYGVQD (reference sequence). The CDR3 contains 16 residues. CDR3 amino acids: CASNARDSPWDTEAFF. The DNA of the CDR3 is TGTGCCAGCAATGCGAGGGACTCCCCTTGGGACACTGAAGCTTTCTTT.